The next 2 T cell receptor beta chains were all read from a single sample in a study of blood T cell repertoires in COVID-19. Using immunoSEQ multiplex PCR, the repertoire was profiled, and TCRdb retains in-frame clones only, with some absent. The profile shows roughly 75,000 clones, 90% of them singletons. Sequencing used peripheral blood. Receptor source: a human donor in a cohort sampled during active COVID-19.

The chain couples TRBV10-3 to TRBJ2-7; possibly TRBD2 for D (6 bases). There are 12 residues in the CDR3. Trimming took 2 bases from V and 4 from J, leaving 6 bases between them. The germline gives CDR1 ENHRY, CDR2 SYGVKD. The CDR3 loop reads CAISEAGYEQYF. The DNA for the CDR3 is TGTGCCATCAGTGAGGCGGGATACGAGCAGTACTTC.

V and J are TRBV5-1 and TRBJ1-1, with 7 bases lining up with TRBD1. Per germline, CDR1 SGHRS and CDR2 YFSETQ. J gave up 5 bases and V 3 bases, and 7 bases lay outside the gene matches. The CDR3 totals 14 residues. Written as DNA, the CDR3 is TGCGCCAGCAGCTCAGGGACAGAGTGGACTGAAGCTTTCTTT. Its translation is CASSSGTEWTEAFF.